This TCR beta chain originates from a study of blood T cell repertoires in COVID-19. At the level of the study: Italy, Spain and the United States were the sources of the convalescent and acute COVID-19 samples. Sources were T cells, B-cell-depleted T cells, or PBMCs; the material itself was cDNA or gDNA.

As handled by the study authors: Reference gene primer amplification in the assay estimated nucleated cell counts. TCRdb's copy holds only in-frame clones and misses some; the assay was immunoSEQ multiplex PCR. Clonal size and the V and J genes are those of that table, whereas D and trimming came from the DNA. This sample yields 55,000 to 90,000 clones, of which more than 80% are seen a single time; roughly a third belongs to the top ten. V dropped 2 bases and J dropped 6 bases, with 23 bases sitting between them. The CDR3 is 18 residues long. Germline values: CDR1 MNHEY, CDR2 SVGEGT. This TCR was sampled from a woman older than 75 with active or convalescent COVID-19. The specimen sequenced was peripheral blood. The chain joins TRBV6-2 or TRBV6-3 to TRBJ2-1, with D tentatively TRBD2 (5 bases). CDR3 DNA: TGTGCCAGCAGTTACGAGCGGCAGCCTCAAAAAAGGATCAATGAGCAGTTCTTC. This translates into CASSYERQPQKRINEQFF.